The T cell receptor (beta chain) under discussion was sequenced for a study of shared T cell receptors in the human thymus. This CDR3 is built from 12 residues. V was clipped by 4 bases and J by 1 base, with 5 bases between them. Germline loops: CDR1 SEHNR, CDR2 FQNEAQ (reference sequence). TCRdb's copy holds only in-frame clones and misses some; the assay was immunoSEQ multiplex PCR. The sample has roughly 700,000 clones, 88% seen once; the top ten hold 0.0095% to 0.011%. The sample was also reused in another study, on human thymus T cells. That source reports: Use of V and J genes seemed skewed within the thymic and blood repertoires.

The sample was thymocytes. The sequence came from a boy younger than two with a congenital heart defect. The gene calls are TRBV7-9 and TRBJ2-7; no clear D gene. CDR3 sequence: CASSSPSYEQYF. The CDR3 nucleotides are TGTGCCAGCAGCTCCCCGTCCTACGAGCAGTACTTC.